Listed below are T cell receptor beta chains from one sample, sequenced in a study of T cells after yellow fever vaccination. In TCRdb, the 5' RACE reads were re-called with MiXCR into one record per CDR3 protein. Of some 400,000 distinct CDR3 sequences in the sample, around a sixth are singletons; the top ten hold about 18%. Material: PBMCs, obtained before the yellow fever booster vaccination. These TCRs come from a man aged 18-30 years who received the YFV17D yellow fever vaccine. Both conserved end residues are part of each CDR3. A D gene is named only where the DNA matches it firmly. A clone size is listed for some rows: how often the clone was seen (once, few, many), or a class if it is expanded.

>-|TRBJ2-1|TRBV10-3|-
CAISDADWRPLEEQFF
TGTGCCATCAGTGATGCGGATTGGAGACCCTTGGAGGAGCAGTTCTTC
>TRBD2|TRBJ2-1|TRBV6-5|-
CASSWSGGLNEQFF
TGTGCCAGCAGCTGGTCGGGAGGTCTCAATGAGCAGTTCTTC
>-|TRBJ2-3|TRBV29-1|few
CSGDRLSGDTQYF
TGCAGCGGTGACAGGCTCTCTGGAGATACGCAGTATTTT
>-|TRBJ1-2|TRBV2|few
CARWYPVYTF
TGTGCCAGGTGGTACCCAGTCTACACCTTC
>-|TRBJ1-2|TRBV13|-
CASSLGSLLRYGYTF
TGTGCCAGCAGCTTAGGCTCCCTACTCCGCTATGGCTACACCTTC
>-|TRBJ1-2|TRBV7-3|-
CASSLPRWGPANYGYTF
TGTGCCAGCAGTCTGCCGCGTTGGGGCCCGGCTAACTATGGCTACACCTTC
>-|TRBJ1-5|TRBV2|few
CASSEVVTVQPQHF
TGTGCCAGCAGTGAAGTGGTGACGGTTCAGCCCCAGCATTTT
>-|TRBJ1-2|TRBV6-2/TRBV6-3|-
CASRANRDGYTF
TGTGCCAGCAGAGCGAACAGGGATGGCTACACCTTC
>TRBD1|TRBJ2-1|TRBV10-3|-
CAIGLAGQGYNEQFF
TGTGCCATCGGGTTGGCGGGACAGGGTTACAATGAGCAGTTCTTC
>-|TRBJ1-2|TRBV27|-
CASSGTSGRRTF
TGTGCCAGCAGTGGAACCTCGGGACGTCGAACCTTC
>-|TRBJ1-2|TRBV4-3|-
CASSQDWLGGVANYGYTF
TGCGCCAGCAGCCAAGATTGGTTGGGGGGGGTAGCTAACTATGGCTACACCTTC
>TRBD2|TRBJ2-7|TRBV5-1|-
CASSTGLAGVGPRYEQYF
TGCGCCAGCAGCACTGGACTAGCGGGGGTGGGCCCTCGCTACGAGCAGTACTTC
>TRBD2|TRBJ2-2|TRBV7-2|-
CASSRHGLAGGGTGELFF
TGTGCCAGCAGCCGGCACGGACTAGCGGGGGGTGGTACCGGGGAGCTGTTTTTT
>TRBD1|TRBJ2-7|TRBV19|-
CASSPQGAGEQYF
TGTGCCAGTAGTCCACAGGGGGCAGGGGAGCAGTACTTC